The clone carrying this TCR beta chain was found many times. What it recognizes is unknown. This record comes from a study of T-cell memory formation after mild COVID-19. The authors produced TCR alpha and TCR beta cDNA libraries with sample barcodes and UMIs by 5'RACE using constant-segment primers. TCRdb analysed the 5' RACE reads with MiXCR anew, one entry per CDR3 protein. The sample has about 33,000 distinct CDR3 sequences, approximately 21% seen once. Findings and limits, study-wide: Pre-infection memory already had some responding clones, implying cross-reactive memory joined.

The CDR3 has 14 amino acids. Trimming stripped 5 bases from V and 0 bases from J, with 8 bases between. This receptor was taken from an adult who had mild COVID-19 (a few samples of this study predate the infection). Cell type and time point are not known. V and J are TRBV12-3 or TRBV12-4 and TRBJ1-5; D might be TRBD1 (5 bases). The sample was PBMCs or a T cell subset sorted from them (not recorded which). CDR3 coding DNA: TGTGCCAGCAGTCGGACATCTAGCAATCAGCCCCAGCATTTT. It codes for CASSRTSSNQPQHF.